These 15 T cell receptor beta chains originate from one sample sequenced in a study of spatial heterogeneity in lung cancer. One entry per CDR3 protein results from TCRdb running MiXCR on the 5' RACE reads. This sample has about 4,400 distinct CDR3 sequences, with about a fifth found just once. Noted time point: sample taken at primary tumor resection. Whole RNA was taken from tumor, nontumor lung or frozen PBMC; it was then sequenced unsorted. The sequences come from normal lung tissue next to the tumor, collected at surgery. The origin of the receptors is a female donor with early-stage non-small cell lung cancer.

This clonotype was recorded at least ten times. Since the library was made to target alpha chains, this beta chain is a stray read and its abundance is not meaningful. This chain links TRBV7-2 with TRBJ2-5; TRBD2 agrees at 13 bases. The CDR3 loop spans 17 amino acids. Germline CDR1 is SGHTA and CDR2 is FQGNSA. J lost 6 bases, V lost 2 bases, and 9 bases had no gene match. The CDR3: CASSLRTSGGAGKTQYF. The DNA of the CDR3 is TGTGCCAGCAGCTTAAGAACTAGCGGGGGGGCCGGAAAGACCCAGTACTTC. The whole variable domain, remainder taken from reference TRBV7-2 and TRBJ2-5, is GAGVSQSPSNKVTEKGKDVELRCDPISGHTALYWYRQSLGQGLEFLIYFQGNSAPDKSGLPSDRFSAERTGGSVSTLTIQRTQQEDSAVYLCASSLRTSGGAGKTQYFGPGTRLLVL.

By share, this clonotype counts as medium-sized. Little can be read into the size of this beta chain, an off-target read in a library designed for alpha chains. CDR3 DNA sequence: TGTGCCAGCAGTTTATCAGGGTACGAGCAGTACTTC. It yields the protein CASSLSGYEQYF. V is TRBV27 and J is TRBJ2-7; D unresolved. The V and J ends lost 0 bases and 4 bases respectively, with 4 bases between them. Germline V gene sequence: CDR1 MNHEY, CDR2 SMNVEV (reference sequence). The CDR3 is 12 amino acids.

This clonotype was observed many times. Found in a library prepared for alpha chains, this beta chain is an off-target read, and its abundance has little meaning. The chain combines TRBV30 with TRBJ1-2; D is unresolved. V shed 0 bases and J shed 5 bases, with 10 bases lying between them. The germline gives CDR1 GTSNPN, CDR2 SVGIG (reference sequence). The CDR3 runs 13 residues. CDR3 residues: CAWSVAMTYGYTF. The CDR3 DNA reads TGTGCCTGGAGTGTTGCTATGACTTATGGCTACACCTTC.

In its sample, this clonotype ranks as medium-sized (0.01 to 0.1%). For a library built for alpha chains, this beta chain is a stray read; little rests on its size. This chain links TRBV6-6 with TRBJ2-2; 13 nucleotides agree with TRBD2. CDR3 length: 16 residues. The germline CDR1 and CDR2 sequences are MNHNY and SVGAGI (reference sequence). V lost 5 bases to trimming and J lost 5 bases; unmatched junction nucleotides: 5. The CDR3 loop reads CASSARTSGRTGELFF. CDR3 nucleotides: TGTGCCAGCAGTGCCCGGACTAGCGGGAGAACCGGGGAGCTGTTTTTT.

This clonotype came up many times. A library prepared for alpha chains yielded this beta chain as an off-target read; its size is of little meaning. V is TRBV5-1 and J is TRBJ2-3, with 10 bases identical to TRBD2. This CDR3 comprises 15 residues. CDR1 SGHRS and CDR2 YFSETQ come from the germline V gene. Trimming took 1 base from V and 6 from J; bases not matched to a gene: 5. For the CDR3, the DNA is TGCGCCAGCAGCTTGCTTAGCGGGGGGACCGATACGCAGTATTTT. This gives the protein CASSLLSGGTDTQYF. Variable domain in full (rest from reference TRBV5-1 and TRBJ2-3): KAGVTQTPRYLIKTRGQQVTLSCSPISGHRSVSWYQQTPGQGLQFLFEYFSETQRNKGNFPGRFSGRQFSNSRSEMNVSTLELGDSALYLCASSLLSGGTDTQYFGPGTRLTVL.

This clonotype came up many times. For a library built for alpha chains, this beta chain is a stray read; little rests on its size. The rearrangement links TRBV15 to TRBJ1-2, with D possibly matching TRBD1 (5 bases). Per germline, CDR1 LNHNV and CDR2 YYDKDF (reference sequence). V was pared by 0 bases and J by 4 bases, with 24 bases between. The CDR3 has 19 residues. The CDR3 region is CATSRDRLAGGTRSYGYTF. The CDR3 DNA reads as TGTGCCACCAGCAGAGACAGATTAGCCGGCGGGACGAGATCCTATGGCTACACCTTC.

This clonotype is labeled medium-sized. Being off target in a library aimed at alpha chains, this beta chain has a size of little meaning. V usage is TRBV20-1 and J usage is TRBJ1-1; no clear D. V was shortened by 6 bases and J by 4 bases, with 15 bases between the two germline ends. This CDR3 contains 13 residues. CDR1 DFQATT and CDR2 SNEGSKA come from the germline V gene (reference sequence). CDR3 nucleotide sequence: TGCAGTGCGGACCGGGGATGGAGCACTGAAGCTTTCTTT. It specifies CSADRGWSTEAFF.

In this sample, this clonotype turned up many times. This beta chain is a stray sequence in a library constructed for alpha chains; its clone size is not meaningful. The V gene is TRBV20-1, the J gene TRBJ1-1, with D perhaps matching TRBD1 (5 bases). The CDR3 consists of 15 residues. Germline CDR1 and CDR2: DFQATT and SNEGSKA (reference sequence). This CDR3 reads CSAELPGPPNTEAFF. The DNA of the CDR3 is TGCAGCGCCGAGTTACCGGGACCTCCGAACACTGAAGCTTTCTTT.

This clonotype ranks as medium-sized (0.01 to 0.1%). This beta chain appears as a stray read in a library generated for alpha chains; its size is not informative. This chain links TRBV12-3 or TRBV12-4 with TRBJ2-3; no definite D call. Trimming took 6 bases from V and 7 from J, leaving 11 bases between them. CDR3 size: 12 residues. The CDR3 sequence is CASSQTTHTQYF. DNA for the CDR3: TGTGCCAGCAGCCAGACGACCCATACGCAGTATTTT.

This clonotype has just a few counts. With the library built for alpha chains, this beta chain is off target and its frequency is not meaningful. The chain combines TRBV6-1 with TRBJ2-1, with D possibly matching TRBD2 (5 bases). The germline gives CDR1 MNHNS, CDR2 SASEGT. The CDR3 runs to 11 residues. V was trimmed by 7 bases and J by 5 bases, leaving 6 bases between them. CDR3 sequence: CASTGNNEQFF. The CDR3 coding sequence is TGTGCCAGCACGGGGAACAATGAGCAGTTCTTC.

This clonotype is medium-sized in the sample. This beta chain is a stray sequence in a library constructed for alpha chains; its clone size is not meaningful. V and J are TRBV11-1 and TRBJ2-1; D gene unclear. Trimming pared 4 bases from V and 5 bases from J, leaving 18 bases between. CDR3 length: 16 residues. CDR1 and CDR2 (germline): SGHAT, FQDESV (reference sequence). CDR3 nucleotide sequence: TGTGCCAGCAGCTCCCTGCTCCGAGGCCCTCACAATGAGCAGTTCTTC. Amino acid sequence: CASSSLLRGPHNEQFF.

By proportion, this clonotype is medium-sized (0.01 to 0.1%). This beta chain is a stray read from a library made for alpha chains; its abundance is not meaningful. This chain uses TRBV4-2 with TRBJ2-1, with 11 bases aligning to TRBD2. Germline V gene lookup returns CDR1 LGHNA and CDR2 YNFKEQ. CDR3 length equals 16 residues. J lost 8 bases, V lost 5 bases, and 11 bases had no gene match. CDR3 in amino acids: CASSTLSGGAEDEQFF. CDR3 DNA: TGTGCCAGCAGCACCCTTAGCGGGGGGGCGGAGGATGAGCAGTTCTTC.

This clonotype is medium-sized. This beta chain lies outside the target of a library built for alpha chains; its clone size means little. This chain links TRBV29-1 with TRBJ2-2; perhaps TRBD1 as D (6 bases). The CDR3 has 14 residues. The germline V and J ends were trimmed by 6 bases and 0 bases, with 11 bases remaining between them. Looked up from germline, CDR1 is SQVTM and CDR2 is ANQGSEA. DNA for the CDR3: TGCAGCGTGCCCAGGGGCGCGAACACCGGGGAGCTGTTTTTT. Protein product: CSVPRGANTGELFF.

Ten or more counts support this clonotype. Within a library made for alpha chains, this beta chain is off target, and its count is uninformative. This chain uses TRBV5-6 with TRBJ1-1, with D tentatively TRBD1 (6 bases). V was pared by 4 bases and J by 4 bases, with 14 bases between. CDR3 length: 14 amino acids. Germline lookup yields CDR1 SGHDT and CDR2 YYEEEE. CDR3 in DNA: TGTGCCAGCAGCCCGGTTAGGGGGTCCACTGAAGCTTTCTTT. It translates to CASSPVRGSTEAFF.

Of note for this clonotype: Since the library was made to target alpha chains, this beta chain is a stray read and its abundance is not meaningful. The chain uses TRBV7-2 and TRBJ1-1, with unresolved D. The CDR3 length is 16 residues. The V end lost 3 bases, the J end lost 8 bases, and 22 bases lay between the germline ends. Germline-derived CDR1 and CDR2 are SGHTA and FQGNSA. The DNA of the CDR3 is TGTGCCAGCAGCTTGACGAAAACCATTTTCGGAAAAGAAGCTTTCTTT. Translation: CASSLTKTIFGKEAFF.